These 27 T cell receptor beta chains share one sample of origin, sequenced in a study of cytomegalovirus exposure and HLA in healthy donors. PCR used 60 Vbeta primers and 13 Jbeta primers. Clones were read by immunoSEQ multiplex PCR, and TCRdb kept only the in-frame ones, dropping some. The sample consists of 130,000 to 150,000 clones, over 70% of them appearing once. The sequencing input was PBMCs. Receptor source: a woman aged 40 to 55 in good health and CMV-seropositive.

J is TRBJ2-3 and V is TRBV5-1, with 8 bases that match TRBD2. The V and J ends lost 0 bases and 15 bases, in that order; junction bases with no gene match: 9. The CDR3 contains 13 residues. Per the germline V gene, CDR1 is SGHRS and CDR2 is YFSETQ. The CDR3 sequence: CASSLESSGAFYF. The CDR3 nucleotides read TGCGCCAGCAGCTTGGAGAGTAGCGGGGCCTTCTATTTT.

Points on this clone: Other nucleotide sequences in the sample specify the same CDR3. The CDR3 loop is CASGTGNNSPLHF. CDR3 nucleotides: TGTGCCAGCGGTACAGGAAATAATTCACCCCTCCACTTT. This rearrangement joins TRBV6-5 to TRBJ1-6, with D perhaps matching TRBD1 (5 bases). Trimming took 8 bases from V and 5 from J, leaving 10 bases between them. Germline CDR1 reads MNHEY; CDR2 reads SVGAGI. CDR3 length: 13 amino acids.

This chain joins TRBV7-7 and TRBJ1-4, with D unresolved. With 6 bases removed from V and 4 bases from J, the gap between germline ends came to 21 bases. CDR3 length: 17 residues. Germline V lookup: CDR1 SSHAT, CDR2 FNYEAQ (reference sequence). CDR3 bases: TGTGCCAGCAGTACTGAGCGGCTGCAGGCCCATAATGAAAAACTGTTTTTT. Translated: CASSTERLQAHNEKLFF.

V usage is TRBV2 and J usage is TRBJ2-2, with 10 bases identical to TRBD2. The germline gives CDR1 SNHLY, CDR2 FYNNEI. V lost 5 bases, J lost 4 bases, and 4 bases stayed unmatched. The CDR3 is 15 residues long. The CDR3 reads CASSLRTSGTGELFF. As DNA, the CDR3 is TGTGCCAGCAGTCTAAGGACTAGCGGCACCGGGGAGCTGTTTTTT.

The chain links TRBV2 to TRBJ2-1; a possible D gene is TRBD2 (6 bases). Trimming shortened V by 8 bases and J by 7 bases, and 24 bases separated the two germline ends. Germline loops: CDR1 SNHLY, CDR2 FYNNEI. The CDR3 is 16 residues long. For the CDR3, the DNA is TGTGCCAGCGGAACAAACCCGGGACTCCCGGGGAATGAGCAGTTCTTC. The encoded protein is CASGTNPGLPGNEQFF. Based on the CDR3 plus reference TRBV2 and TRBJ2-1, the full variable domain is EPEVTQTPSHQVTQMGQEVILRCVPISNHLYFYWYRQILGQKVEFLVSFYNNEISEKSEIFDDQFSVERPDGSNFTLKIRSTKLEDSAMYFCASGTNPGLPGNEQFFGPGTRLTVL.

The rearrangement links TRBV28 to TRBJ1-1; 8 bases fit TRBD1. The CDR3 runs 14 residues. The germline V gene encodes CDR1 MDHEN and CDR2 SYDVKM. The ends lost 6 bases at V and 1 base at J; junction bases unmatched: 4. The CDR3 region is CASRGDRPNTEAFF. CDR3 DNA sequence: TGTGCCAGCAGGGGGGACAGGCCGAACACTGAAGCTTTCTTT.

The CDR3 is CASSLKTGTDYGYTF. Here the CDR3 DNA reads TGTGCCAGCAGCTTAAAGACCGGGACAGATTATGGCTACACCTTC. The rearrangement links TRBV5-4 to TRBJ1-2, with 7 bases identical to TRBD1. The CDR3 has 15 residues. With V trimmed by 2 bases and J by 5 bases, 9 bases remained unmatched. Germline-derived CDR1 and CDR2 are SGHNT and YYREEE (reference sequence).

This chain uses TRBV28 with TRBJ1-5; D remains unclear. The V and J ends lost 8 bases and 3 bases respectively, with 11 bases between them. Germline V lookup: CDR1 MDHEN, CDR2 SYDVKM. The CDR3 runs 13 residues. CDR3 in amino acids: CASRLLNNQPQHF. CDR3 DNA sequence: TGTGCCAGCCGACTCCTGAACAATCAGCCCCAGCATTTT.

This clone was seen once. The V call is TRBV2, the J call TRBJ2-5; no clear D. V gave up 6 bases and J gave up 4 bases, with 12 bases separating them. Germline V gene data show CDR1 as SNHLY and CDR2 as FYNNEI. The CDR3 contains 13 residues. Here the CDR3 reads CASSQESRETQYF. The CDR3 DNA reads as TGTGCCAGCAGCCAAGAGTCCCGAGAGACCCAGTACTTC.

V and J are TRBV14 and TRBJ1-2; 8 nucleotides line up with TRBD1. The V segment lost 3 bases and the J segment 0 bases; nucleotides outside the gene matches: 12. The germline gives CDR1 SGHDN, CDR2 FVKESK. The CDR3 loop spans 18 amino acids. The CDR3 reads CASSHQGASPPPNYGYTF. The CDR3 DNA sequence: TGTGCCAGCAGCCATCAGGGGGCGTCTCCCCCTCCTAACTATGGCTACACCTTC.

This sequence joins TRBV2 and TRBJ2-5; 12 bases are a match to TRBD2. CDR3 length equals 15 residues. V lost 6 bases to trimming and J lost 5 bases; unmatched junction nucleotides: 7. Germline V gene data show CDR1 as SNHLY and CDR2 as FYNNEI. This CDR3 reads CASSAGTSGRETQYF. The CDR3 DNA reads as TGTGCCAGCAGCGCCGGGACTAGCGGGCGGGAGACCCAGTACTTC. Combining the CDR3 with reference TRBV2 and TRBJ2-5 gives the whole variable domain EPEVTQTPSHQVTQMGQEVILRCVPISNHLYFYWYRQILGQKVEFLVSFYNNEISEKSEIFDDQFSVERPDGSNFTLKIRSTKLEDSAMYFCASSAGTSGRETQYFGPGTRLLVL.

The J gene is TRBJ2-1, the V gene TRBV5-1; 7 bases map to TRBD1. CDR1 is SGHRS, CDR2 YFSETQ, per germline. This CDR3 has 16 amino acids. J lost 3 bases, V lost 2 bases, and 8 bases had no gene match. The CDR3 spells CASSLTTGSYYNEQFF. DNA for the CDR3: TGCGCCAGCAGCTTAACGACAGGGTCGTACTACAATGAGCAGTTCTTC. The whole variable domain, remainder taken from reference TRBV5-1 and TRBJ2-1, is KAGVTQTPRYLIKTRGQQVTLSCSPISGHRSVSWYQQTPGQGLQFLFEYFSETQRNKGNFPGRFSGRQFSNSRSEMNVSTLELGDSALYLCASSLTTGSYYNEQFFGPGTRLTVL.

The chain joins TRBV9 to TRBJ2-3; perhaps TRBD2 as D (5 bases). CDR1 SGDLS and CDR2 YYNGEE come from the germline V gene. V lost 0 bases, J lost 4 bases, and 12 bases lay in between. This CDR3 spans 15 amino acids. CDR3 sequence reads: CASSVDGVRADTQYF. In DNA form, the CDR3 reads TGTGCCAGCAGCGTAGACGGGGTACGGGCAGATACGCAGTATTTT.

V gene TRBV7-6 combines with J gene TRBJ2-5; 8 bases agree with TRBD2. With V trimmed by 4 bases and J by 5 bases, 6 bases remained unmatched. Germline-derived CDR1 and CDR2 are SGHVS and FNYEAQ. CDR3 size: 14 residues. The CDR3 DNA sequence: TGTGCCAGCAGCTCGGGACTAGGAGGGGAGACCCAGTACTTC. It codes for CASSSGLGGETQYF.

This clone occurred once. The rearrangement links TRBV4-1 to TRBJ1-6, with a weak D call TRBD1 (5 bases). The germline V gene has CDR1 MGHRA and CDR2 YSYEKL. This CDR3 has 18 amino acids. The V gene lost 0 bases and the J gene lost 1 base, with 13 bases spanning the gap. The CDR3, as DNA: TGCGCCAGCAGCCAAGATGCCGGGGGTTGGTCCTATAATTCACCCCTCCACTTT. Residues: CASSQDAGGWSYNSPLHF.

The table lists this clone with a count of one. The CDR3 protein is CASSPLWGSGGSDTQYF. The CDR3 nucleotides are TGTGCCAGCAGCCCTCTTTGGGGTAGCGGGGGCTCGGATACGCAGTATTTT. The genes are TRBV28 and TRBJ2-3; 9 bases are shared with TRBD2. The germline V gene has CDR1 MDHEN and CDR2 SYDVKM. The trim removed 6 bases at V and 6 bases at J, leaving 16 bases unmatched. The CDR3 runs to 17 residues.

For this clone: This CDR3 is also generated by other DNA sequences in the sample. Here the CDR3 DNA reads TGTGCCAGCAGAACTTTAGCGGGGGCTGGGGCCAACGTCCTGACTTTC. As protein: CASRTLAGAGANVLTF. The chain links TRBV28 to TRBJ2-6, with 9 positions matching TRBD2. CDR3 size: 16 residues. Per the germline V gene, CDR1 is MDHEN and CDR2 is SYDVKM. V shed 6 bases and J 2 bases; nucleotides not matched to a gene: 5.

This chain uses TRBV28 with TRBJ2-7; D may be TRBD2 (6 bases). CDR1 is MDHEN and CDR2 is SYDVKM in the germline V gene. This CDR3 has 16 amino acids. V was cut by 7 bases and J by 0 bases, with 19 bases left in between. The chain's CDR3 is CASNHYAGPSSYEQYF. The CDR3 coding sequence is TGTGCCAGCAACCATTACGCGGGGCCCAGCTCCTACGAGCAGTACTTC.

This chain's CDR3 is CASSGQGYNSPLHF. The CDR3 DNA follows: TGTGCCAGTTCCGGACAGGGATATAATTCACCCCTCCACTTT. V and J are TRBV19 and TRBJ1-6; 8 nucleotides line up with TRBD1. This CDR3 comprises 14 residues. Germline V lookup: CDR1 LNHDA, CDR2 SQIVND (reference sequence). Unmatched junction bases numbered 4, after V lost 8 bases and J lost 4 bases.

This rearrangement joins TRBV6-5 to TRBJ2-2; 7 nucleotides match TRBD2. Germline values: CDR1 MNHEY, CDR2 SVGAGI. V shed 8 bases and J 1 base; nucleotides not matched to a gene: 7. The CDR3 has 15 residues. The CDR3 spells CASGGGAGNTGELFF. The DNA of the CDR3 is TGTGCCAGCGGGGGGGGTGCGGGGAACACCGGGGAGCTGTTTTTT.

This clone has a single count. The gene calls are TRBV28 and TRBJ2-7; 9 nucleotides match TRBD1. The CDR3 runs 15 residues. V lost 7 bases to trimming and J lost 3 bases; unmatched junction nucleotides: 10. The germline gives CDR1 MDHEN, CDR2 SYDVKM. The CDR3 spells CASNRPGTGIYEQYF. The CDR3 nucleotides are TGTGCCAGCAACCGCCCCGGGACAGGGATCTACGAGCAGTACTTC.

This clone was found a few times. The chain links TRBV9 to TRBJ2-3, with D possibly being TRBD2 (5 bases). The V gene lost 2 bases and the J gene lost 0 bases, with 10 bases spanning the gap. CDR3 length equals 15 residues. CDR1 and CDR2 from the germline V gene are SGDLS and YYNGEE. CDR3 region: CASSVDGVSTDTQYF. The CDR3 coding sequence is TGTGCCAGCAGCGTTGACGGGGTTAGCACAGATACGCAGTATTTT.

This clone turned up a few times. V usage is TRBV13 and J usage is TRBJ1-1, with a possible D match to TRBD1 (5 bases). Germline V gene sequence: CDR1 PRHDT, CDR2 FYEKMQ (reference sequence). Trimming stripped 0 bases from V and 3 bases from J, with 14 bases between. The CDR3 is 16 amino acids. The CDR3 DNA reads as TGTGCCAGCAGCTTAGGGGGGGGAGGGGTGGACACTGAAGCTTTCTTT. It encodes CASSLGGGGVDTEAFF.

The genes are TRBV6-7 and TRBJ2-5; the D is unclear. TRBV6-7 is an open reading frame, and its role is uncertain. The ends were cut back, 5 bases at V and 8 bases at J, with 9 bases in the middle. The CDR3 loop spans 11 amino acids. The CDR3 sequence is CASSEKITQYF. The CDR3 DNA follows: TGTGCCAGCAGTGAGAAAATAACCCAGTACTTC.

The chain is built from TRBV19 and TRBJ2-5, with 8 bases aligning to TRBD1. The germline V gene has CDR1 LNHDA and CDR2 SQIVND (reference sequence). Germline trimming cut 6 bases from V and 5 bases from J; bases unmatched to any gene: 2. This CDR3 comprises 12 residues. CDR3 coding DNA: TGTGCCAGTAGAGGACAGGGTGAGACCCAGTACTTC. It translates to CASRGQGETQYF.

This chain uses TRBV6-1 with TRBJ2-7; D call uncertain. This CDR3 is 15 amino acids long. The germline V gene encodes CDR1 MNHNS and CDR2 SASEGT. V was clipped by 4 bases and J by 6 bases, with 19 bases between them. The CDR3 region is CASSVDFSPSGEQYF. The CDR3, as DNA: TGTGCCAGCAGTGTAGATTTCAGTCCCTCGGGCGAGCAGTACTTC.

The genes are TRBV4-1 and TRBJ2-7; TRBD2 agrees at 7 bases. V was clipped by 3 bases and J by 5 bases; unmatched bases: 10. Germline lookup yields CDR1 MGHRA and CDR2 YSYEKL. CDR3 length equals 15 residues. The CDR3 DNA is TGCGCCAGCAGCCAGGCCGGGGTAGCGGGCCACGAGCAGTACTTC. Protein: CASSQAGVAGHEQYF.